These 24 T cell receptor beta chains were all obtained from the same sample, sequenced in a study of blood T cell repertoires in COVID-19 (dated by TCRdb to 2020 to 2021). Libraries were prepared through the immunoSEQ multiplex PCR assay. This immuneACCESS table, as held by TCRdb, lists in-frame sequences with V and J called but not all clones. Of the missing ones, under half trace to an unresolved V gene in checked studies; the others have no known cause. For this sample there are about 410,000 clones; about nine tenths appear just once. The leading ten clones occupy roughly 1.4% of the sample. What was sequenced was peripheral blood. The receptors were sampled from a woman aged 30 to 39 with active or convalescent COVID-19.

The CDR3 bases are TGTGCCAGCAATAGGGACACCCAGAGCACTGAAGCTTTCTTT. This encodes CASNRDTQSTEAFF. The genes are TRBV2 and TRBJ1-1, with a tentative D call TRBD1 (6 bases). The germline gives CDR1 SNHLY, CDR2 FYNNEI. The V and J ends lost 7 bases and 4 bases respectively, with 16 bases between them. This CDR3 is 14 amino acids long.

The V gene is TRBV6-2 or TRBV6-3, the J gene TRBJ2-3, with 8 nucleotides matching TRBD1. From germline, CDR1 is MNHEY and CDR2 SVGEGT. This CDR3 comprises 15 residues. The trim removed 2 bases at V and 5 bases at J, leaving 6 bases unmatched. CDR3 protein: CASSYGSGGLDTQYF. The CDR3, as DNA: TGTGCCAGCAGTTACGGCTCAGGGGGCTTAGATACGCAGTATTTT.

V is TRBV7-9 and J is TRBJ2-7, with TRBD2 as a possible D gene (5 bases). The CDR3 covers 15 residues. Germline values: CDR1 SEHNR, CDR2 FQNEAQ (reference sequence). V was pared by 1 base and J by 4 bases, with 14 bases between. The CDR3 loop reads CASSLESSGTYEQYF. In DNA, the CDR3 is TGTGCCAGCAGCTTAGAATCCAGCGGAACTTACGAGCAGTACTTC.

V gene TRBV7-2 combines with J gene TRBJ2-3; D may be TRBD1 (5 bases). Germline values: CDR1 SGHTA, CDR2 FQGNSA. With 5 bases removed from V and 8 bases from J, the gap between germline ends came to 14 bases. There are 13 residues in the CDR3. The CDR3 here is CASSNPGRATQYF. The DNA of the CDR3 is TGTGCCAGCAGCAACCCTGGCAGGGCTACGCAGTATTTT.

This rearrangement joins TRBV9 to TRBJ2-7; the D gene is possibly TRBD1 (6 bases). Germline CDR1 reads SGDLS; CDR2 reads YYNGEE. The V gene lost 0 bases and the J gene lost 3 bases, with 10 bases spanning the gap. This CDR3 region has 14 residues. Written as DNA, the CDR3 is TGTGCCAGCAGCGTAGGGACAGCCCACTACGAGCAGTACTTC. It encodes CASSVGTAHYEQYF.

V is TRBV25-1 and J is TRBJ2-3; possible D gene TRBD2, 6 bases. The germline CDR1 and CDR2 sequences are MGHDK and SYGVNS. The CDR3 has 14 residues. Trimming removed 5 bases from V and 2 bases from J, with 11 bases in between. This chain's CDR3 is CASSLGGPTDTQYF. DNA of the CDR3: TGTGCCAGCAGTCTGGGGGGTCCCACAGATACGCAGTATTTT.

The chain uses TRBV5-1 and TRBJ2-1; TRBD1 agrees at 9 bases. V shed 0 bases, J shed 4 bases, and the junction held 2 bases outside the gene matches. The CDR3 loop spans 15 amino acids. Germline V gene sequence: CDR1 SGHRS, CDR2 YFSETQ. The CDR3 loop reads CASSLAGTGYNEQFF. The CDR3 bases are TGCGCCAGCAGCTTGGCGGGGACAGGGTACAATGAGCAGTTCTTC.

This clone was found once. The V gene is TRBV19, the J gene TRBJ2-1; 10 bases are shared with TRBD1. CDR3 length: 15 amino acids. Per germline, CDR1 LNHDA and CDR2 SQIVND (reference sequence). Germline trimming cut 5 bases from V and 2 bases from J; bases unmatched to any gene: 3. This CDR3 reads CASSGGTGAYNEQFF. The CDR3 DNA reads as TGTGCCAGTAGTGGAGGGACAGGGGCCTACAATGAGCAGTTCTTC.

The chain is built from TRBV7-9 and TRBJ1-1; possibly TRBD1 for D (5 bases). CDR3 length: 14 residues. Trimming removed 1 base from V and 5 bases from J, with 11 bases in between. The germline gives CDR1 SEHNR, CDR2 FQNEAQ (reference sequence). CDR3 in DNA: TGTGCCAGCAGCTTAGAGTTAGGGGTTACTGAAGCTTTCTTT. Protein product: CASSLELGVTEAFF.

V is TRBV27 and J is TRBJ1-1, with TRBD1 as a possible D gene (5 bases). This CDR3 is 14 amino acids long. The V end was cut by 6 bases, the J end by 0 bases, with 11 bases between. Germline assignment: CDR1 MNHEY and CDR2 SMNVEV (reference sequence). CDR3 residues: CASRGAGLNTEAFF. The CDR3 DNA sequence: TGTGCCAGCAGAGGGGCGGGGCTGAACACTGAAGCTTTCTTT.

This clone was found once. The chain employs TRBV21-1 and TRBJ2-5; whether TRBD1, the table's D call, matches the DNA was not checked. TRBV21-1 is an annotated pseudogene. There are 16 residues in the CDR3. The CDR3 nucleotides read TGTGCCAGCAGCCAGGGGCCTGCAGGGCTCGGAGAGACCCAGTACTTC. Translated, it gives CASSQGPAGLGETQYF.

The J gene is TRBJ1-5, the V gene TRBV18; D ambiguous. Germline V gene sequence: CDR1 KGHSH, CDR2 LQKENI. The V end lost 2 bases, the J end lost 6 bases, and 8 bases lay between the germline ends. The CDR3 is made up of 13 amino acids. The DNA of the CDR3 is TGTGCCAGCTCACCAGAGGTGGGTCAGCCCCAGCATTTT. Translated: CASSPEVGQPQHF.

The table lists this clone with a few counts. The CDR3 DNA reads as TGCAGTGCTAGTCGCCCGACTGGGGTAGGGGCCGGCGCAGATACGCAGTATTTT. Translated, it gives CSASRPTGVGAGADTQYF. The chain couples TRBV20-1 to TRBJ2-3; the D gene is possibly TRBD1 (5 bases). The CDR3 totals 18 residues. The V end was cut by 3 bases, the J end by 4 bases, with 26 bases between. Germline lookup yields CDR1 DFQATT and CDR2 SNEGSKA (reference sequence).

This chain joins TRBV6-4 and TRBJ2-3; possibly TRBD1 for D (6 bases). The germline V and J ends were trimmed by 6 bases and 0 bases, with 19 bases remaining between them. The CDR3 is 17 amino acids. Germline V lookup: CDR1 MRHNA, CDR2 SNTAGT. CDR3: CASRANSGTLSTDTQYF. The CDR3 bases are TGTGCCAGCAGAGCGAACTCCGGGACACTAAGCACAGATACGCAGTATTTT.

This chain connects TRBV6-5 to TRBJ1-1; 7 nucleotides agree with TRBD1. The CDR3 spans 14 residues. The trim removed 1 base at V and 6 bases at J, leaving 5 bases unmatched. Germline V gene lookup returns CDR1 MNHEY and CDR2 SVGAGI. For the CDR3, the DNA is TGTGCCAGCAGTTACTTAGGGGGCATCGCTGAAGCTTTCTTT. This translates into CASSYLGGIAEAFF.

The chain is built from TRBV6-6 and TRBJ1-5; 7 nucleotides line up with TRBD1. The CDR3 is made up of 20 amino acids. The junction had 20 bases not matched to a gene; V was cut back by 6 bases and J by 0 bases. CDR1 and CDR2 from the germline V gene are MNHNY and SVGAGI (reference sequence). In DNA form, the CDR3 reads TGTGCCAGCAGCCAGGGAACCTTGACAGGGAAAATATATAGCAATCAGCCCCAGCATTTT. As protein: CASSQGTLTGKIYSNQPQHF.

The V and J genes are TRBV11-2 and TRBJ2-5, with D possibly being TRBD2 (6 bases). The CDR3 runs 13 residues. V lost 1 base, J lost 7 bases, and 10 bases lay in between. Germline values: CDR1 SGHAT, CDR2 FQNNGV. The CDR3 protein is CASSLVRGGTQYF. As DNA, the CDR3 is TGTGCCAGCAGCTTAGTGAGGGGAGGGACCCAGTACTTC.

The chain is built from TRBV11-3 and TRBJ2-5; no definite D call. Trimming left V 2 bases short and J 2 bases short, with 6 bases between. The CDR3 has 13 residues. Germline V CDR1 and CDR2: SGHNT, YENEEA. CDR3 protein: CASSLITQETQYF. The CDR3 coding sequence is TGTGCCAGCAGCTTAATCACACAAGAGACCCAGTACTTC.

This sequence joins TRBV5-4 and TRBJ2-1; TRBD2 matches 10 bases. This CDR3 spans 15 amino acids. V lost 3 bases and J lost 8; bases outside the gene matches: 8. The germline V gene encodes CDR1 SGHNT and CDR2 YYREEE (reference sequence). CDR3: CASSYGTSVIDEQFF. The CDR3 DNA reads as TGTGCCAGCAGCTACGGGACTAGCGTGATCGATGAGCAGTTCTTC.

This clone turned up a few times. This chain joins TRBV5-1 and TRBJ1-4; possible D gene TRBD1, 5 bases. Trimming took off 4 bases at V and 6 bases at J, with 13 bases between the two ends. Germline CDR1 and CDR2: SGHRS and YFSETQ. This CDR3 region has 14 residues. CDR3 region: CASSLEGRDEKLFF. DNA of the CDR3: TGCGCCAGCAGCCTGGAGGGGAGGGATGAAAAACTGTTTTTT.

The CDR3 here is CAWSRTVSNQPQHF. In DNA, the CDR3 is TGTGCCTGGAGCCGGACAGTTAGCAATCAGCCCCAGCATTTT. The chain employs TRBV30 and TRBJ1-5; D perhaps matches TRBD1 (6 bases). This CDR3 is 14 amino acids long. Trimming cost V 3 bases and J 0 bases, with 9 bases left between them. CDR1 GTSNPN and CDR2 SVGIG come from the germline V gene (reference sequence).

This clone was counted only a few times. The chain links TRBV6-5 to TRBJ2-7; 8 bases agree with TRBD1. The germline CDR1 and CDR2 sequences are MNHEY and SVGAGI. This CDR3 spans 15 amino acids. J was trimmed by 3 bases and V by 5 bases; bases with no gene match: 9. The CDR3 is CASSRTGTGGYEQYF. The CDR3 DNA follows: TGTGCCAGCAGTCGCACCGGGACAGGAGGCTACGAGCAGTACTTC.

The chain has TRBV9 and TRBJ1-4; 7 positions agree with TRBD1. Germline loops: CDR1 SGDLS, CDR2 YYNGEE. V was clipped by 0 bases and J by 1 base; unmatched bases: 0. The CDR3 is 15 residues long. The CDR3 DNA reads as TGTGCCAGCAGCGTAGACAGGGGAACTAATGAAAAACTGTTTTTT. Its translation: CASSVDRGTNEKLFF.

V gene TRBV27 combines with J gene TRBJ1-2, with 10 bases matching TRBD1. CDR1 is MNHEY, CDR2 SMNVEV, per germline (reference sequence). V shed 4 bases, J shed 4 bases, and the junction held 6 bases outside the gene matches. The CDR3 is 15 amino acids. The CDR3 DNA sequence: TGTGCCAGCAGTTCCCGGGACAGGGGTCTCTATGGCTACACCTTC. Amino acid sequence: CASSSRDRGLYGYTF.